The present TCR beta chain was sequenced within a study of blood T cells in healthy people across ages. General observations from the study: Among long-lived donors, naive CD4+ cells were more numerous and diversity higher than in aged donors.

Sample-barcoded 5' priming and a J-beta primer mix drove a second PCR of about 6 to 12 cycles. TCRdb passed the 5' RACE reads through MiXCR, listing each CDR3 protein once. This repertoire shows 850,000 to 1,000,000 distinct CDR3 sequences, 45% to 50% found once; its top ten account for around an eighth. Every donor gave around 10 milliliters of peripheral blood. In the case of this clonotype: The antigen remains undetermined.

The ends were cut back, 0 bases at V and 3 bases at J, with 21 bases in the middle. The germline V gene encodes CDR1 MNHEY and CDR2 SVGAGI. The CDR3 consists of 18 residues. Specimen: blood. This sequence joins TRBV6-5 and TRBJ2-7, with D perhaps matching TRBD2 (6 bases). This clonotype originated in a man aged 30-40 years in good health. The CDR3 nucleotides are TGTGCCAGCAGTTACTCCGGGGGAGCTCGATCGGAGTACTACGAGCAGTACTTC. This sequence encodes CASSYSGGARSEYYEQYF.